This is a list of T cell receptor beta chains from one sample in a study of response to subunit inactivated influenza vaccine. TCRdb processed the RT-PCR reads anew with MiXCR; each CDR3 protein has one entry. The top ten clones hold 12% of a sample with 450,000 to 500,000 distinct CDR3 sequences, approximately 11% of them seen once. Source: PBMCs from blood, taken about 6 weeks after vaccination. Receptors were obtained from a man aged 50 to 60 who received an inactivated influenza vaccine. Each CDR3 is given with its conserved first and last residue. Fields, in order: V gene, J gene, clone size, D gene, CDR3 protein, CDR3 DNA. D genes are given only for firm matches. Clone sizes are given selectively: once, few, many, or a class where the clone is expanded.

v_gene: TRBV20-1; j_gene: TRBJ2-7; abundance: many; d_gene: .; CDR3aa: CSARAPTTLYEQYF; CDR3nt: TGCAGTGCTAGAGCACCCACTACTCTCTACGAGCAGTACTTC
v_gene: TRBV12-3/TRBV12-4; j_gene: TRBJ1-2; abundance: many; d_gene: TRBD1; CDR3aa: CASRRGQGDGYTF; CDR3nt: TGTGCCAGCAGAAGAGGGCAGGGGGATGGCTACACCTTC
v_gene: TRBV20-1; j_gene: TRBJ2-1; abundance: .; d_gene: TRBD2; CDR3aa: CSARDSGGILYNEQFF; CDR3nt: TGCAGTGCTAGAGATAGCGGGGGGATCCTATACAATGAGCAGTTCTTC
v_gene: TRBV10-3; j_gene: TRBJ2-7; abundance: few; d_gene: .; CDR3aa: CAISVIQSTGHSYEQYF; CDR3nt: TGTGCCATCAGTGTCATTCAAAGTACAGGACACTCCTACGAGCAGTACTTC
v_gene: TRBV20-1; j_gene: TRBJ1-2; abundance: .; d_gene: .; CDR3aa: CSATGSSNYGYTF; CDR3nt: TGCAGTGCTACCGGTTCCTCTAACTATGGCTACACCTTC
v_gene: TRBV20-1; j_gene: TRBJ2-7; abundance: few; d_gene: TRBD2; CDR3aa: CSASNTGTSGSVQYF; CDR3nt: TGCAGTGCTAGTAACACCGGGACTAGCGGGTCCGTGCAGTACTTC
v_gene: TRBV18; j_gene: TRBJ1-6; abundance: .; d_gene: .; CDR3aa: CASSPATPGNSPLHF; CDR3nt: TGTGCCAGCTCACCGGCGACCCCGGGGAATTCACCCCTCCACTTT
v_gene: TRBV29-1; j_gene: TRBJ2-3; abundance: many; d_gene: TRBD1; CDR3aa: CSVERGQGADTQYF; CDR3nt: TGCAGCGTTGAACGGGGACAGGGGGCTGATACGCAGTATTTT
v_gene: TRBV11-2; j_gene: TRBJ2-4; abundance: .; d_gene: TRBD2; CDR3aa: CASSLGSVGWPSGEGNIQYF; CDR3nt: TGTGCCAGCAGCTTAGGATCGGTGGGTTGGCCTAGCGGGGAGGGGAACATTCAGTACTTC
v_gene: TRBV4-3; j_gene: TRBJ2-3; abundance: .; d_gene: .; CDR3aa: CASSNGTWYTDTQYF; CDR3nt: TGCGCCAGCAGCAACGGGACTTGGTACACAGATACGCAGTATTTT
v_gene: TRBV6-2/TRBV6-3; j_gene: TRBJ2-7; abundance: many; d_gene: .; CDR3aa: CASRSIQGHRYF; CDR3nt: TGTGCCAGCAGATCCATACAGGGCCATCGGTACTTC
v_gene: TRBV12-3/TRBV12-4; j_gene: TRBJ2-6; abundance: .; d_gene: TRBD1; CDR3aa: CASRKGQGANVLTF; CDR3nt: TGTGCCAGCAGAAAGGGACAGGGGGCCAACGTCCTGACTTTC
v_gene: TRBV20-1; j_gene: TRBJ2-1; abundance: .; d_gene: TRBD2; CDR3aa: CSAREREGWHNEQFF; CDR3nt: TGCAGTGCTAGAGAGCGGGAGGGCTGGCACAATGAGCAGTTCTTC
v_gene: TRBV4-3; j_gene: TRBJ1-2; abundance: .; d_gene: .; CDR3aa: CASSQELGFGGYTF; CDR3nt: TGCGCCAGCAGCCAAGAATTAGGGTTCGGCGGCTACACCTTC
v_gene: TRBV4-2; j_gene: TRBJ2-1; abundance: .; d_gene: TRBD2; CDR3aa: CASSQDTSRGGPPNEQFF; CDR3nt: TGTGCCAGCAGCCAAGATACGTCGCGGGGGGGCCCCCCCAATGAGCAGTTCTTC
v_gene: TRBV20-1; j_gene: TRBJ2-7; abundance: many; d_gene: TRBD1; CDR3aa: CSARGGQGFYEQYF; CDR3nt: TGCAGTGCTAGAGGGGGACAGGGCTTCTACGAGCAGTACTTC
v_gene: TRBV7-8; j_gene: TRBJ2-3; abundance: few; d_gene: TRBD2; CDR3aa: CASCLAVSTDTQYF; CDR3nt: TGTGCCAGCTGCCTAGCGGTTAGCACAGATACGCAGTATTTT
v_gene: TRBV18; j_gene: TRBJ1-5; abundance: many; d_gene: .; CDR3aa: CASSLREGQPQHF; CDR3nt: TGTGCCAGCTCACTCAGGGAGGGTCAGCCCCAGCATTTT
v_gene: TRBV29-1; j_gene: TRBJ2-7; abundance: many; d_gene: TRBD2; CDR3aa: CSVENPGLAGGPYEQYF; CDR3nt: TGCAGCGTTGAAAATCCGGGACTAGCGGGAGGCCCCTACGAGCAGTACTTC
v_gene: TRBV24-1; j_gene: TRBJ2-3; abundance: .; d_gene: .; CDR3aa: CATGRGLTDTQYF; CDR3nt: TGTGCCACCGGGAGAGGGCTCACAGATACGCAGTATTTT
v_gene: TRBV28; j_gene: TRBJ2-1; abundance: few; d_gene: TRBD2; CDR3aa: CASSNDGTSGSVTLYNEQFF; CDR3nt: TGTGCCAGCAGTAACGACGGGACTAGCGGGAGTGTTACTCTATACAATGAGCAGTTCTTC
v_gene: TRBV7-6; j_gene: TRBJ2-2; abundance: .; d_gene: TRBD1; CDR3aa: CASSLPGTGTYTGELFF; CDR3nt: TGTGCCAGCAGCTTGCCCGGGACAGGGACTTACACCGGGGAGCTGTTTTTT
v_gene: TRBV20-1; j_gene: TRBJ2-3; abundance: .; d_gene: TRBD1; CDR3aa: CSATDRVAGTDTQYF; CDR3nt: TGCAGTGCCACCGACAGGGTGGCAGGCACAGATACGCAGTATTTT
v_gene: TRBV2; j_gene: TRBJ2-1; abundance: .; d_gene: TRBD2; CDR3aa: CASSGSSGASGQFF; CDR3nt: TGTGCCAGCAGTGGTTCGAGCGGGGCCTCGGGGCAGTTCTTC
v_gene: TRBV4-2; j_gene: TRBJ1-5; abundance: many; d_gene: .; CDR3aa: CASGYDGNQPQHF; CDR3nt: TGTGCCAGCGGGTACGATGGCAATCAGCCCCAGCATTTT
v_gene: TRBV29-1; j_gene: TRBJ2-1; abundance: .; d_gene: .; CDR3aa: CSVEGRDSYNEQFF; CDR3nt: TGCAGCGTTGAAGGGCGAGACTCCTACAATGAGCAGTTCTTC
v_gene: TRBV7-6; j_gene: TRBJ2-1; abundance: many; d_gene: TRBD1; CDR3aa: CASSLARPGGINEQFF; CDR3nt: TGTGCCAGCAGCTTAGCGCGGCCAGGGGGCATAAATGAGCAGTTCTTC
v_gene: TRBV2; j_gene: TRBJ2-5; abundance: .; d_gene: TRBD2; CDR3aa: CASSVTSGVRETQYF; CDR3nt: TGTGCCAGCAGTGTTACTAGCGGGGTTCGAGAGACCCAGTACTTC
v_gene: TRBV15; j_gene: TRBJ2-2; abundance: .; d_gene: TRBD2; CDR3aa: CATKGQGLAGARTGELFF; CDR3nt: TGTGCCACCAAGGGACAGGGACTAGCGGGAGCGCGCACCGGGGAGCTGTTTTTT
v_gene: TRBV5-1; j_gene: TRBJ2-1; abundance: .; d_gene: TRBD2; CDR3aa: CASSLANRAGATEQFF; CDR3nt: TGCGCCAGCAGCTTGGCCAACCGAGCGGGGGCCACTGAGCAGTTCTTC
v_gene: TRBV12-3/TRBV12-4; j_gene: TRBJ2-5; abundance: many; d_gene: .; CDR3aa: CASSLHRGTQYF; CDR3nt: TGTGCCAGCAGCTTGCATAGAGGGACCCAGTACTTC